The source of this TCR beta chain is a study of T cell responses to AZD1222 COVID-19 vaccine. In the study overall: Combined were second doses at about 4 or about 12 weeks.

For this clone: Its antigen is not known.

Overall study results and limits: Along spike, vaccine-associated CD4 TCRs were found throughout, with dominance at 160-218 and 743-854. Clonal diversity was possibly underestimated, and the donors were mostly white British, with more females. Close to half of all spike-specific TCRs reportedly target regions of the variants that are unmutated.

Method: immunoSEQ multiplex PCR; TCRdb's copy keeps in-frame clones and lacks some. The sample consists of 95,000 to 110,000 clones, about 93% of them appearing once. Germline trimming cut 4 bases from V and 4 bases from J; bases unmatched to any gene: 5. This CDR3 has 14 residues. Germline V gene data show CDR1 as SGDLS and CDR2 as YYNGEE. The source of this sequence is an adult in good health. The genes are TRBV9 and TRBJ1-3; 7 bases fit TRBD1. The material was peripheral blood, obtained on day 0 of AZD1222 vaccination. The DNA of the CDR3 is TGTGCCAGCAGCTCGGGACAGTACGGAAACACCATATATTTT. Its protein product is CASSSGQYGNTIYF.